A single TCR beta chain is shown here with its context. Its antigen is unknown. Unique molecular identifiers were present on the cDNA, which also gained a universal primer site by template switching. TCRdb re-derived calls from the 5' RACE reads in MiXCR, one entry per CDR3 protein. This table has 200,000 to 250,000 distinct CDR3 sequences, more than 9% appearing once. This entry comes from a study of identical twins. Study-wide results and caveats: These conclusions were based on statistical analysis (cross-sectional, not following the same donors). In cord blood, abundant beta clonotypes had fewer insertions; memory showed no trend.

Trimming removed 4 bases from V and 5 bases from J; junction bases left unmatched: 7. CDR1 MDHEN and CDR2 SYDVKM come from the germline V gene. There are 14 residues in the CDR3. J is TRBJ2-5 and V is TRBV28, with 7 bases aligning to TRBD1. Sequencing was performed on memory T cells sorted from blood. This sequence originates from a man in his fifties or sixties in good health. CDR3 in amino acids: CASSSRQGRETQYF. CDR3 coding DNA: TGTGCCAGCAGTTCCCGACAGGGACGGGAGACCCAGTACTTC.